Reported below is one T cell receptor (beta chain). One junction end does not reproduce the germline sequence, and a read error may be involved. This sample was taken from a study of response to subunit inactivated influenza vaccine. TCRdb re-analysed the RT-PCR reads in MiXCR, keeping a single row per CDR3 protein. Of about 520,000 distinct CDR3 sequences listed, roughly 25% are singletons. This CDR3 has 16 residues. From germline, CDR1 is DFQATT and CDR2 SNEGSKA (reference sequence). This chain connects TRBV20-1 to TRBJ1-2, with D uncertain. Sequenced here: CD4+ T cells sorted from PBMCs, sampled less than 6 days after vaccination. The TCR originated in a man between 50 and 59 years old who received an inactivated influenza vaccine. CDR3 sequence: CSVRALDGIPNYGYTF. In DNA, the CDR3 is TGCAGTGTTAGAGCCCTCGACGGGATACCAAACTATGGCTACACCTTC.